This T cell receptor beta chain derives from a study of molecular identifiers for immune sequencing clone quantification. Overall study: Split five ways in replicates, RNA from approximately 20,000 or 100,000 naive CD8 cells had four portions sequenced.

This clonotype was counted ten times or more. What it recognizes is unknown. Trimming removed 3 bases from V and 0 bases from J; junction bases left unmatched: 8. The CDR3 has 16 amino acids. Germline V gene data show CDR1 as SGHDN and CDR2 as FVKESK. Points from the study as a whole: Identical TCR molecules can share a barcode, and this sharing could underestimate highly expanded clone sizes. Beyond 20 RNA copies, clones held over 98% of effector molecules, compared with under 1% in naive cells.

MiXCR was run by TCRdb on the PCR reads, yielding one entry per CDR3 protein. The table records about 40,000 distinct CDR3 sequences, less than 20% of them present only once. The sample comprised naive CD8+ T cells from blood, with Jurkat cell RNA spiked in. Subset defined: FACS-sorted CD8+CD4-CCR7+CD45RA+ naive T cells. J is TRBJ2-7 and V is TRBV14, with 7 bases matching TRBD2. The TCR was taken from a human donor in good health. Some libraries in this study had Jurkat cell RNA spiked in. The CDR3 DNA is TGTGCCAGCAGCCACGGCCTAGCGGAGTCCTCCTACGAGCAGTACTTC. Translating gives CASSHGLAESSYEQYF.